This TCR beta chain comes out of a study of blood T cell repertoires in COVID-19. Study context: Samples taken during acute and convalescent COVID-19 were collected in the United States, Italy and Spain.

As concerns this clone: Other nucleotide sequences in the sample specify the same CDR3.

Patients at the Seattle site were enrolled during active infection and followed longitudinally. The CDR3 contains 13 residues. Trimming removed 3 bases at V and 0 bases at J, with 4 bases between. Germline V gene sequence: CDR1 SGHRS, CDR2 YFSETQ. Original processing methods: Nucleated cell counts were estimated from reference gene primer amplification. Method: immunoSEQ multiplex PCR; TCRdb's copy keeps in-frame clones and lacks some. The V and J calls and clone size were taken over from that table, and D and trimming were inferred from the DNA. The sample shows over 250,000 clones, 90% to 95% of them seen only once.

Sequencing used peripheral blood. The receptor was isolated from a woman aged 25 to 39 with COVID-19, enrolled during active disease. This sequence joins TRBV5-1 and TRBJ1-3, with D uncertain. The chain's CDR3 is CASSSGSGNTIYF. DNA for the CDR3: TGCGCCAGCAGCTCGGGCTCTGGAAACACCATATATTTT.